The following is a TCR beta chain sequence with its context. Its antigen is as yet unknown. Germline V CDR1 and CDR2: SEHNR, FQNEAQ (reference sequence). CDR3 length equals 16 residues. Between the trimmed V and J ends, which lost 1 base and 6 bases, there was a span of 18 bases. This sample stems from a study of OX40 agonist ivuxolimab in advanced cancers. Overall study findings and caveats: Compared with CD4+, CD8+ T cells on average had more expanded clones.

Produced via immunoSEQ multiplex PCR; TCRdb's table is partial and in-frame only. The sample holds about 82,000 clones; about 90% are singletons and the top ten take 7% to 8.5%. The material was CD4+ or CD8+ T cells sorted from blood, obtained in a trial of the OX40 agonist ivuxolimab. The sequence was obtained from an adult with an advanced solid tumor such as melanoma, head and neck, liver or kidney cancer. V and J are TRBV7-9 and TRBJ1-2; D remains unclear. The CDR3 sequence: CASSLGALLGRDGYTF. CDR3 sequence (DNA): TGTGCCAGCAGCTTAGGTGCGTTATTGGGGAGAGATGGCTACACCTTC.